One and the same sample provided the 14 T cell receptor beta chains below, sequenced in a study. TCRdb re-called the 5' RACE reads with MiXCR, one entry per CDR3 protein. The repertoire has under 45,000 distinct CDR3 sequences, around 30% of them found once; the top ten carry less than 5%. The sample comprised tumor-infiltrating memory CD4+ T cells sorted from the breast tumor. As for subset: memory CD4+ T cells, CD4+CD45RO+CD25-. Source of these receptors: a female donor with breast cancer.

The rearrangement joins TRBV7-3 to TRBJ2-1; the D gene is possibly TRBD2 (5 bases). The CDR3 extends over 15 amino acids. Trimming cost V 1 base and J 3 bases, with 10 bases left between them. CDR1 is SGHTA and CDR2 is FQGTGA in the germline V gene. CDR3 protein: CASSLREAGYNEQFF. CDR3 in DNA: TGTGCCAGCAGCTTAAGAGAGGCGGGCTACAATGAGCAGTTCTTC.

This clonotype was observed at least ten times. The chain joins TRBV6-6 to TRBJ2-5; perhaps TRBD1 as D (6 bases). This CDR3 is 14 amino acids long. The germline V and J ends were trimmed by 2 bases and 2 bases, with 9 bases remaining between them. Germline V gene lookup returns CDR1 MNHNY and CDR2 SVGAGI (reference sequence). The CDR3 reads CASSYPGQQETQYF. The CDR3 nucleotides read TGTGCCAGCAGTTACCCTGGACAGCAAGAGACCCAGTACTTC.

This clonotype appeared many times. The chain is built from TRBV9 and TRBJ1-1; tentatively, D is TRBD1 (6 bases). This CDR3 contains 15 residues. Between the trimmed V and J ends, which lost 0 bases and 0 bases, there was a span of 9 bases. CDR1 is SGDLS and CDR2 is YYNGEE in the germline V gene. In DNA, the CDR3 is TGTGCCAGCAGCGTAGGTCAGGGGATGAACACTGAAGCTTTCTTT. Its protein is CASSVGQGMNTEAFF.

The chain employs TRBV2 and TRBJ2-1; 9 bases line up with TRBD2. V was clipped by 6 bases and J by 4 bases; unmatched bases: 7. Germline CDR1 reads SNHLY; CDR2 reads FYNNEI. The CDR3 is made up of 15 amino acids. The CDR3 coding sequence is TGTGCCAGCAGGGCGGGAGGGCCTTTTTACAATGAGCAGTTCTTC. It yields the protein CASRAGGPFYNEQFF.

J is TRBJ2-3 and V is TRBV12-3 or TRBV12-4, with D uncertain. Deletions cut 6 bases from V and 1 base from J, with 14 bases between. The CDR3 loop spans 15 amino acids. In nucleotides, the CDR3 is TGTGCCAGCAGACCATCCCGCGGCCGCACAGATACGCAGTATTTT. It yields the protein CASRPSRGRTDTQYF.

The chain uses TRBV30 and TRBJ2-7; 8 positions match TRBD1. This CDR3 has 13 amino acids. Germline V gene sequence: CDR1 GTSNPN, CDR2 SVGIG (reference sequence). V lost 5 bases and J lost 2; bases outside the gene matches: 5. The DNA of the CDR3 is TGTGCCTGGTCCTGGGGACAGGCCTACGAGCAGTACTTC. As protein: CAWSWGQAYEQYF.

The chain employs TRBV9 and TRBJ2-3, with D perhaps matching TRBD1 (6 bases). Germline V gene sequence: CDR1 SGDLS, CDR2 YYNGEE. The CDR3 has 16 amino acids. V gave up 4 bases and J gave up 9 bases, with 24 bases separating them. The CDR3 bases are TGTGCCAGCAGCCCCCCCCCCTGGACCGAGAGGGGGACGCAGTATTTT. This codes for CASSPPPWTERGTQYF.

The rearrangement joins TRBV10-2 to TRBJ1-5; no clear D gene. Trimming stripped 6 bases from V and 7 bases from J, with 16 bases between. Germline assignment: CDR1 WSHSY and CDR2 SAAADI. This CDR3 has 14 residues. CDR3 sequence: CASSPTNRVQPQHF. CDR3 nucleotides: TGCGCCAGCAGCCCAACGAATAGGGTCCAGCCCCAGCATTTT.

This clonotype was counted only a few times. V gene TRBV5-5 combines with J gene TRBJ2-1; TRBD2 aligns across 7 bases. The CDR3 is 16 amino acids. V lost 0 bases and J lost 7; bases outside the gene matches: 10. Germline loops: CDR1 SGHKS, CDR2 YYEKEE (reference sequence). CDR3 nucleotides: TGTGCCAGCAGCTTGGTCCCTGGCAGCGGGGTTAATGAGCAGTTCTTC. Amino acids: CASSLVPGSGVNEQFF.

This clonotype has a handful of counts. The V gene is TRBV4-1, the J gene TRBJ1-1; 9 nucleotides match TRBD1. CDR3 length equals 15 residues. Germline lookup yields CDR1 MGHRA and CDR2 YSYEKL. The V segment lost 4 bases and the J segment 3 bases; nucleotides outside the gene matches: 6. The CDR3 sequence is CASSRLQGADTEAFF. In DNA form, the CDR3 reads TGCGCCAGCAGCCGATTACAGGGGGCCGACACTGAAGCTTTCTTT.

The rearrangement joins TRBV2 to TRBJ1-2; D gene ambiguous. This CDR3 is 10 amino acids long. The V and J ends lost 6 bases and 6 bases respectively, with 5 bases between them. Germline V gene sequence: CDR1 SNHLY, CDR2 FYNNEI. CDR3 protein: CASSLNGYTF. DNA for the CDR3: TGTGCCAGCAGCCTTAATGGCTACACCTTC.

The V gene is TRBV9, the J gene TRBJ2-7; 9 bases fit TRBD1. V dropped 4 bases and J dropped 2; count of bases not matched to a gene: 10. This CDR3 spans 16 amino acids. Per the germline V gene, CDR1 is SGDLS and CDR2 is YYNGEE. CDR3 region: CASSSIGTGSTYEQYF. CDR3 coding DNA: TGTGCCAGCAGCTCCATAGGGACAGGGAGTACCTACGAGCAGTACTTC. The variable domain in full, with the rest retrieved from reference TRBV9 and TRBJ2-7, is DSGVTQTPKHLITATGQRVTLRCSPRSGDLSVYWYQQSLDQGLQFLIQYYNGEERAKGNILERFSAQQFPDLHSELNLSSLELGDSALYFCASSSIGTGSTYEQYFGPGTRLTVT.

J is TRBJ1-6 and V is TRBV20-1; TRBD1 is a possible D gene (5 bases). The ends were cut back, 2 bases at V and 9 bases at J, with 8 bases in the middle. Germline CDR1 DFQATT, CDR2 SNEGSKA (reference sequence). The CDR3 length is 12 residues. The CDR3 reads CSARQGGSPLHF. The CDR3 DNA is TGCAGTGCTAGACAGGGCGGTTCACCCCTCCACTTT.

The chain links TRBV4-1 to TRBJ1-3; no clear D gene. The V gene's germline CDR1 is MGHRA and CDR2 YSYEKL. V was clipped by 1 base and J by 0 bases, with 10 bases between them. The CDR3 is made up of 16 amino acids. The CDR3 DNA sequence: TGCGCCAGCAGCCAAGGCCAGGAGCTCTCTGGAAACACCATATATTTT. It encodes CASSQGQELSGNTIYF.